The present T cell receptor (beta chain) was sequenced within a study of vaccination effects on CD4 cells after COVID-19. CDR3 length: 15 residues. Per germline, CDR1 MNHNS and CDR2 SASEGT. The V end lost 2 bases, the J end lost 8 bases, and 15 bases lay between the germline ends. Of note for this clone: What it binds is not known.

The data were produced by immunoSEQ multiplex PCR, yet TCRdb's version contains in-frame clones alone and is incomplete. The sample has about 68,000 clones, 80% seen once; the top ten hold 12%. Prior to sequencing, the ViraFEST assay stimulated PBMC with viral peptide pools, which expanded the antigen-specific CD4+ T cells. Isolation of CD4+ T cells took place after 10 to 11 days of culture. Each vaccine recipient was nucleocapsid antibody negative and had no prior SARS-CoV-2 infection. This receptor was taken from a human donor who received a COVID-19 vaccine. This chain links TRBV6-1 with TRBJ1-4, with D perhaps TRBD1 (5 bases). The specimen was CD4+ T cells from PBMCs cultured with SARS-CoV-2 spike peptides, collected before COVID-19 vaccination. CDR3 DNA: TGTGCCAGCAGTGAATGGAGGGGCGGCAGAGAAAAACTGTTTTTT. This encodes CASSEWRGGREKLFF.